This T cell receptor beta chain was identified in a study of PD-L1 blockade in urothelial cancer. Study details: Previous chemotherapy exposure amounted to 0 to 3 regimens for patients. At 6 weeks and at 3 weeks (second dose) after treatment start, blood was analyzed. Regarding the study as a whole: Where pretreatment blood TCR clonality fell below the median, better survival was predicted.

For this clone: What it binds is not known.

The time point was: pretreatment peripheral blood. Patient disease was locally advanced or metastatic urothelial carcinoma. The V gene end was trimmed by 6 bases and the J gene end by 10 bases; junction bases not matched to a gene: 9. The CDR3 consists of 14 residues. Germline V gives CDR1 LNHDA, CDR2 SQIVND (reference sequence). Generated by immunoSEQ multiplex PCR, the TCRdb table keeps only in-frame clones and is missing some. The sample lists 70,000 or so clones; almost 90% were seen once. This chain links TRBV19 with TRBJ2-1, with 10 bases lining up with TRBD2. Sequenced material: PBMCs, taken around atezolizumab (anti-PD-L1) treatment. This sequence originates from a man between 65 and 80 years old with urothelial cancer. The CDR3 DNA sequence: TGTGCCAGTAGCCCGGGACTAGCGTCGCTAGAGCAGTTCTTC. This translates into CASSPGLASLEQFF. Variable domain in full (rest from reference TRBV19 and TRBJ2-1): DGGITQSPKYLFRKEGQNVTLSCEQNLNHDAMYWYRQDPGQGLRLIYYSQIVNDFQKGDIAEGYSVSREKKESFPLTVTSAQKNPTAFYLCASSPGLASLEQFFGPGTRLTVL.